These T cell receptor beta chains were read from a single sample in a study of blood T cell repertoires in COVID-19. The protocol was immunoSEQ multiplex PCR, while the TCRdb copy is restricted to in-frame clones and leaves out a portion. The sample lists about 44,000 clones; about 86% were seen once. Sequenced material: peripheral blood. The origin of the receptors is a human donor in a cohort sampled during active COVID-19. The CDR3 runs from the conserved cysteine through the conserved F or W. D genes are given only for firm matches. Size is stated for part of the rows, as once, few or many counts, or as a class when the clone is expanded.

clone_size d_call j_call v_call cdr3_aa cdr3_nt
NA TRBD1 TRBJ1-1 TRBV19 CASTGAQTEAFF TGTGCCAGCACAGGGGCGCAGACTGAAGCTTTCTTT
NA NA TRBJ2-1 TRBV4-3 CASSQDRTSYNEQFF TGCGCCAGCAGCCAAGACAGGACATCCTACAATGAGCAGTTCTTC
NA TRBD2 TRBJ2-5 TRBV27 CASSLSISGGVQETQYF TGTGCCAGCAGTTTATCGATTAGCGGGGGGGTTCAAGAGACCCAGTACTTC
NA TRBD1 TRBJ2-7 TRBV7-8 CASSRAYRDRGYEQYF TGTGCCAGCAGCCGAGCCTACCGGGACAGGGGCTACGAGCAGTACTTC
NA TRBD1 TRBJ2-1 TRBV29-1 CSVATGNNEQFF TGCAGCGTTGCGACAGGGAACAATGAGCAGTTCTTC
once NA TRBJ2-3 TRBV11-2 CASSLVAGVGDTQYF TGTGCCAGCAGCTTGGTTGCAGGGGTTGGAGATACGCAGTATTTT
NA TRBD2 TRBJ2-2 TRBV27 CASSFGLAYGGELFF TGTGCCAGCAGTTTCGGACTAGCGTATGGCGGGGAGCTGTTTTTT
NA TRBD1 TRBJ1-1 TRBV6-1 CASSEGPGTVNTEAFF TGTGCCAGCAGTGAAGGCCCCGGGACAGTAAACACTGAAGCTTTCTTT
few NA TRBJ1-1 TRBV9 CASSVGGLGMNTEAFF TGTGCCAGCAGCGTAGGAGGACTGGGTATGAACACTGAAGCTTTCTTT
NA NA TRBJ2-5 TRBV11-3 CASSLGRSGETQYF TGTGCCAGCAGCTTAGGACGCTCAGGAGAGACCCAGTACTTC
NA NA TRBJ1-2 TRBV7-9 CASTSGGYYGYTF TGTGCCAGCACCTCGGGGGGCTACTATGGCTACACCTTC
NA NA TRBJ1-4 TRBV19 CASSFSRGATNEKLFF TGTGCCAGTAGTTTCTCCCGCGGGGCAACTAATGAAAAACTGTTTTTT
NA NA TRBJ1-4 TRBV7-2 CASSQQGTNEKLFF TGTGCCAGCAGCCAACAGGGAACTAATGAAAAACTGTTTTTT
NA NA TRBJ2-2 TRBV29-1 CSVPGAGALVGSGELFF TGCAGCGTCCCCGGTGCGGGGGCCCTGGTCGGATCCGGGGAGCTGTTTTTT
NA NA TRBJ1-1 TRBV7-2 CASSPPQGSAFF TGTGCCAGCAGCCCGCCCCAGGGTTCCGCTTTCTTT
NA TRBD1 TRBJ2-2 TRBV7-2 CASSVPGQGTTAGELFF TGTGCCAGCAGCGTTCCGGGACAGGGCACCACGGCCGGGGAGCTGTTTTTT
NA NA TRBJ2-7 TRBV5-1 CASSLEGVVNEQYF TGCGCCAGCAGCTTGGAGGGGGTCGTCAACGAGCAGTACTTC
NA NA TRBJ1-1 TRBV2 CASSGQGGTEAFF TGTGCCAGCAGCGGTCAGGGAGGCACTGAAGCTTTCTTT
NA NA TRBJ2-7 TRBV6-5 CASSYSRQRFAYEQYF TGTGCCAGCAGTTACTCGAGGCAGAGATTTGCCTACGAGCAGTACTTC
NA TRBD2 TRBJ2-5 TRBV5-1 CASKAGWGEETQYF TGCGCCAGCAAAGCGGGATGGGGAGAAGAGACCCAGTACTTC
once TRBD2 TRBJ2-5 TRBV7-2 CASSLVAGTQETQYF TGTGCCAGCAGCTTAGTAGCGGGGACCCAAGAGACCCAGTACTTC
NA NA TRBJ1-2 TRBV6-5 CASRQLGGGYTF TGTGCCAGCAGGCAATTGGGGGGAGGCTACACCTTC
many NA TRBJ1-1 TRBV7-8 CASSLVSMNTEAFF TGTGCCAGCAGCTTAGTTTCTATGAACACTGAAGCTTTCTTT
NA TRBD1 TRBJ1-5 TRBV18 CASSPGASGTVSNQPQHF TGTGCCAGCTCACCGGGGGCGAGTGGGACAGTTAGCAATCAGCCCCAGCATTTT
NA TRBD1 TRBJ2-7 TRBV7-3 CASSPGQATGEQYF TGTGCCAGCAGCCCGGGACAGGCAACCGGCGAGCAGTACTTC